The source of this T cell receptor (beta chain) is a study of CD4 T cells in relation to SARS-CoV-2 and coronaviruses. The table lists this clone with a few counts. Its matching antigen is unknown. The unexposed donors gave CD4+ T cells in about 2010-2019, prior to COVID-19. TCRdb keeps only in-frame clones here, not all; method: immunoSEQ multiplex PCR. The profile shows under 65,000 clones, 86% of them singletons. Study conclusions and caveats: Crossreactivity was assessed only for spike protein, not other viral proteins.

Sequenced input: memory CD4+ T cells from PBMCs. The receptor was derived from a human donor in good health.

CDR3: CASSGTGTQSYEQYF. The CDR3 DNA reads TGTGCCAGCAGTGGAACCGGGACACAGTCCTACGAGCAGTACTTC. V gene TRBV2 combines with J gene TRBJ2-7; maybe TRBD1 (6 bases). Per germline, CDR1 SNHLY and CDR2 FYNNEI. The CDR3 extends over 15 amino acids. V lost 4 bases to trimming and J lost 1 base, with 14 bases between them.